Listed below are T cell receptor beta chains from one sample, sequenced in a study of blood T cell repertoires in COVID-19. The protocol was immunoSEQ multiplex PCR, while the TCRdb copy is restricted to in-frame clones and leaves out a portion. The table has around 100,000 clones, approximately 88% seen once. The sequenced sample was peripheral blood. These receptors were obtained from a woman in her 70s with acute or convalescent COVID-19. The CDR3 runs from the conserved cysteine through the conserved F or W.

v_call	cdr3_aa
TRBV6-1	CASSEGLQGFGANYGYTF
TRBV19	CATRSGGGWGEQYF
TRBV28	CASSPPDRGNTEAFF
TRBV7-8	CASSRTGGSDSPLHF
TRBV11-3	CASSPGTGQRETQYF
TRBV5-1	CASSLVISASTDTQYF
TRBV10-2	CASSEGGIAFF
TRBV5-1	CASSLEGALSTDTQYF
TRBV10-2	CASNSGTEAFF
TRBV21-1	CASSKPSPSGDRVISNQPQHF
TRBV7-3	CASSLRQGASGELFF
TRBV6-2/TRBV6-3	CASSYQQGMGEQFF
TRBV11-3	CASSLFPGGADTGELFF
TRBV6-1	CASSEGDRPHQPQHF
TRBV10-3	CAISFRGTGELFF
TRBV4-1	CASSQGQGGSPLHF
TRBV19	CASSPGTRGGLEAFF
TRBV11-2	CASGTGLSGNTIYF
TRBV28	CASSPGTSGRIYEQYF
TRBV7-2	CASSLGLVITDTQYF
TRBV28	CASSFGGRAADTQYF
TRBV19	CASSPQISNQPQHF
TRBV7-8	CASSDPGQASYEQYF
TRBV10-3	CAIKQGQSSYNEQFF
TRBV29-1	CSVDGTDNTDTQYF
TRBV9	CASSVSGVGIDTQYF
TRBV19	CASRDLGSSYNEQFF
TRBV19	CASSPAWGGGNTEAFF
TRBV7-2	CASSFDRGVNEKLFF
TRBV5-1	CASSLWTVYNSPLHF
TRBV28	CASTFGTGKEKLFF
TRBV12-5	CASGRPLSRQEGYEQYF
TRBV7-9	CASSARGEQFF
TRBV27	CASSIHRGARGASTEAFF
TRBV2	CASRTGGDYGYTF
TRBV6-5	CASIRDRGYNEQFF
TRBV20-1	CSASRTGEKLFF
TRBV27	CASRPGTGTEAFF
TRBV27	CASSMTGKGAYGYTF
TRBV7-2	CASSSTSGSYNEQFF
TRBV7-8	CASSPRGGLNNQPQHF
TRBV6-5	CASSYSLTAVGYTF
TRBV5-5	CASSRTEPDNPFYPYEQYF
TRBV10-3	CAISDRTGANQPQHF
TRBV15	CATSRRNTEAFF
TRBV29-1	CSLSDRTNTEAFF
TRBV28	CASRPQGYNTGELFF
TRBV28	CASRPRLAGDREQFF
TRBV4-1	CASSQGGGAQEKLFF
TRBV5-4	CASSSGLNYEQYF
TRBV7-9	CASSFPTGGEANTGELFF
TRBV27	CASSSTGNLPYEQYF